This T cell receptor (beta chain) is drawn from a study of T cell repertoires in cytomegalovirus infection. TCRdb itself ran the reads through MiXCR, one entry per CDR3 protein. This sample carries around 190,000 distinct CDR3 sequences, roughly an eighth of them seen once, and the ten largest clones take about a quarter. This clonotype showed up just a few times. The sequence derives from a human donor in good health (CMV status not recorded). Some clones in this sample may be carry-over from other donors' samples. The specimen was PBMCs.

The CDR3 reads CASSVGPAGLNTIYF. DNA for the CDR3: TGTGCCAGCAGCGTGGGGCCCGCGGGTCTGAACACCATATATTTT. This sequence joins TRBV5-5 and TRBJ1-3; weak D call: TRBD1 (5 bases). The CDR3 covers 15 residues. Germline CDR1 reads SGHKS; CDR2 reads YYEKEE (reference sequence). The V gene lost 4 bases and the J gene lost 7 bases, with 18 bases spanning the gap.